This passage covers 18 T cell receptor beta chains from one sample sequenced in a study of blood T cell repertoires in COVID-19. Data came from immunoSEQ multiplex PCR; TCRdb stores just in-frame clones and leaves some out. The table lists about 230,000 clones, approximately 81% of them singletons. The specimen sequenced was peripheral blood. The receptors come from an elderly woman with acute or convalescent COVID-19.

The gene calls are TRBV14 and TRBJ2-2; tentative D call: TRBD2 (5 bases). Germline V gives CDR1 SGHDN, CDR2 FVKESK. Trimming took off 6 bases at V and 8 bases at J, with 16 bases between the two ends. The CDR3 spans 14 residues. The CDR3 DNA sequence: TGTGCCAGCAGATCCACTTGGGAGTCGGGGGAGCTGTTTTTT. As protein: CASRSTWESGELFF. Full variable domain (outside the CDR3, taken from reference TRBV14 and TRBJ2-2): EAGVTQFPSHSVIEKGQTVTLRCDPISGHDNLYWYRRVMGKEIKFLLHFVKESKQDESGMPNNRFLAERTGGTYSTLKVQPAELEDSGVYFCASRSTWESGELFFGEGSRLTVL.

CDR3 sequence reads: CASSLESPDTDTQYF. The CDR3 bases are TGCGCCAGCAGCTTGGAGTCACCAGATACAGATACGCAGTATTTT. The rearrangement links TRBV5-1 to TRBJ2-3; D not resolved. In germline, CDR1 is SGHRS, CDR2 YFSETQ. This CDR3 spans 15 amino acids. Between the trimmed V and J ends, which lost 0 bases and 3 bases, there was a span of 11 bases.

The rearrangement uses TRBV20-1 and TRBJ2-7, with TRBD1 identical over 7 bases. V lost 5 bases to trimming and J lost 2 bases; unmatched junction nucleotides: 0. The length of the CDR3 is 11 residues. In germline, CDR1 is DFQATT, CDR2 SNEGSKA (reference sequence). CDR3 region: CSAGQAYEQYF. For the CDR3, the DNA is TGCAGTGCTGGACAGGCCTACGAGCAGTACTTC.

The CDR3 nucleotides are TGTGCCAGCTCCCTGTCCAGCGAAGAGACCCAGTACTTC. It codes for CASSLSSEETQYF. The chain combines TRBV2 with TRBJ2-5; D unclear. Germline V gene data show CDR1 as SNHLY and CDR2 as FYNNEI. The CDR3 sequence is 13 residues long. V lost 8 bases and J lost 3, with 13 bases in between.

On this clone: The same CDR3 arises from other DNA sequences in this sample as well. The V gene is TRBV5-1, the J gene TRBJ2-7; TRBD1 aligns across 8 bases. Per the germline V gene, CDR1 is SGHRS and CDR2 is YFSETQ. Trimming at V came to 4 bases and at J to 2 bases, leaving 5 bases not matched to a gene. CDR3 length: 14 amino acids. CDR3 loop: CASSPGQGPYEQYF. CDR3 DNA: TGCGCCAGCAGCCCCGGACAGGGCCCCTACGAGCAGTACTTC.

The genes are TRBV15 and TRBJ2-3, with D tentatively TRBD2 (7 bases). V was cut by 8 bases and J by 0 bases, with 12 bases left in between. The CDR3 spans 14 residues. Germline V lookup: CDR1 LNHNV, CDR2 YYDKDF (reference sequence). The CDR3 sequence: CATRAGASTDTQYF. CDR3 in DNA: TGTGCCACCCGTGCGGGGGCTAGCACAGATACGCAGTATTTT.

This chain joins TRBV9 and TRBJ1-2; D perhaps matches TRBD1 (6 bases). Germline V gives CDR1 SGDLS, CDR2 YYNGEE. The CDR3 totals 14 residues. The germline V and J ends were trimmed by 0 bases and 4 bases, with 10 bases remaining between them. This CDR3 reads CASSVGLGGYGYTF. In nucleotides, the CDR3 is TGTGCCAGCAGCGTAGGGTTAGGGGGCTATGGCTACACCTTC. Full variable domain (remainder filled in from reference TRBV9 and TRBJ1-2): DSGVTQTPKHLITATGQRVTLRCSPRSGDLSVYWYQQSLDQGLQFLIQYYNGEERAKGNILERFSAQQFPDLHSELNLSSLELGDSALYFCASSVGLGGYGYTFGSGTRLTVV.

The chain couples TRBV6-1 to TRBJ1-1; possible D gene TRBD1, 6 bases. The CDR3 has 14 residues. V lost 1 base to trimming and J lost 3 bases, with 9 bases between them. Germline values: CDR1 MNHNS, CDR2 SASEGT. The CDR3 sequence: CASSEVSGDTEAFF. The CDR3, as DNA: TGTGCCAGCAGTGAAGTTTCAGGGGACACTGAAGCTTTCTTT.

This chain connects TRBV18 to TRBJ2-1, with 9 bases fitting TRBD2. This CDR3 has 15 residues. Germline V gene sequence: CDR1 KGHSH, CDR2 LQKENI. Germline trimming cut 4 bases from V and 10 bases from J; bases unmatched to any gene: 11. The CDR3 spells CASSLSGRRGDEQFF. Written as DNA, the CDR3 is TGTGCCAGCTCACTAAGCGGGAGGCGGGGGGACGAGCAGTTCTTC.

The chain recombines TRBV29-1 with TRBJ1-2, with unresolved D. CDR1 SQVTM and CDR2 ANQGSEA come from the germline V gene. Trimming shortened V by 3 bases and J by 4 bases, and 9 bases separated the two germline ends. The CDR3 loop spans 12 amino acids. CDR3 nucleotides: TGCAGCGTTGATAATGTCTTCTATGGCTACACCTTC. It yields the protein CSVDNVFYGYTF.

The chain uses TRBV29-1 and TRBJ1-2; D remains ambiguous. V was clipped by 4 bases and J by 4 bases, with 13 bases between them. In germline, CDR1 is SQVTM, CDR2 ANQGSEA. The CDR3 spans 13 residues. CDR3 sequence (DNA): TGCAGCGTTGGTGAGGGCAGGCTCTATGGCTACACCTTC. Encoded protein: CSVGEGRLYGYTF.

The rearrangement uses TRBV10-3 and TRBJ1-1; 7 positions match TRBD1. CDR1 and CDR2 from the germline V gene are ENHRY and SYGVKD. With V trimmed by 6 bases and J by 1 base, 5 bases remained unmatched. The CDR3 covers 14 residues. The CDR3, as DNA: TGTGCCATCAGCCTTCAGGGGGAGAACACTGAAGCTTTCTTT. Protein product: CAISLQGENTEAFF.

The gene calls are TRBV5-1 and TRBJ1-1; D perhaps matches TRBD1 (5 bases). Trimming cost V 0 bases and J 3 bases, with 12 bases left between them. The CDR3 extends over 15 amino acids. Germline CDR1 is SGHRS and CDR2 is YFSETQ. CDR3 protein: CASSLGGLGDTEAFF. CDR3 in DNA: TGCGCCAGCAGCTTGGGGGGCCTCGGAGACACTGAAGCTTTCTTT.

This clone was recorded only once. The DNA for the CDR3 is TGTGCCAGCAGTCTGGGACACCAGAATCAGCCCCAGCATTTT. Its translation is CASSLGHQNQPQHF. The chain combines TRBV28 with TRBJ1-5, with a possible D match to TRBD1 (6 bases). CDR1 MDHEN and CDR2 SYDVKM come from the germline V gene. V was cut by 5 bases and J by 4 bases, with 12 bases left in between. The CDR3 contains 14 residues.

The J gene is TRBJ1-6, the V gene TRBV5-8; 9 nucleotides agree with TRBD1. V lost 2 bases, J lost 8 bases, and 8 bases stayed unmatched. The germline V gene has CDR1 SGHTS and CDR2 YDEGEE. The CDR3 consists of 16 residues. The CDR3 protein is CASSLQGALTYSPLHF. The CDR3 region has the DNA TGTGCCAGCAGCTTACAGGGGGCGCTTACGTATTCACCCCTCCACTTT. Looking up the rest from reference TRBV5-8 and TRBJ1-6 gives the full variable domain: EAGVTQSPTHLIKTRGQQATLRCSPISGHTSVYWYQQALGLGLQFLLWYDEGEERNRGNFPPRFSGRQFPNYSSELNVNALELEDSALYLCASSLQGALTYSPLHFGNGTRLTVT.

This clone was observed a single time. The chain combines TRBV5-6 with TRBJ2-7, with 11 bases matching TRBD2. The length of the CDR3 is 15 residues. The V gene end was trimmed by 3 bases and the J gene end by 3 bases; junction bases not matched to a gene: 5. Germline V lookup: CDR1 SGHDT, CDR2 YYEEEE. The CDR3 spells CASSSGLAANYEQYF. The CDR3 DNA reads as TGTGCCAGCAGCTCGGGACTAGCGGCAAACTACGAGCAGTACTTC.

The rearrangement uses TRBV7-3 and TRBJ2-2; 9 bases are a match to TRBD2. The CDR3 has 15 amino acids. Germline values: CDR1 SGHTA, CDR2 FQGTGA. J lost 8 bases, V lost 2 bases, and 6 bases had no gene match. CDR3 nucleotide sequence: TGTGCCAGCAGCTTATTGGGACTAGCATCAGGGGAGCTGTTTTTT. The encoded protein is CASSLLGLASGELFF.

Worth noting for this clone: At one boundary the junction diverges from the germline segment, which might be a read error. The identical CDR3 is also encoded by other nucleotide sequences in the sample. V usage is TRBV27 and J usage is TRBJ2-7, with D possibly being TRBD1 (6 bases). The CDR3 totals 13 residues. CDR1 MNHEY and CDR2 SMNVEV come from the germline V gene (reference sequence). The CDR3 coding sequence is TGTGCTAGCAGTTTACACAGGGCCTACGAGCAGTACTTC. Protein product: CASSLHRAYEQYF.